The clone carrying this T cell receptor beta chain has a single count. This entry belongs to a study of blood T cell repertoires in COVID-19. Study context: From T cells, B-cell-depleted T cells, or PBMCs came the material, which was cDNA or gDNA.

No more than 2 weeks before study entry, exposed participants had met a case of COVID-19. The authors' processing: Amplification from reference gene primers served as the basis for estimated nucleated cell counts. TCRdb keeps only in-frame clones here, not all; method: immunoSEQ multiplex PCR. V and J calls plus clone size are reproduced from that table; the DNA served to infer D and trimming. Found here are about 300,000 clones, over 85% of them singletons; the top ten hold under 3%. The sample comprised PBMCs or T cells enriched from blood (not recorded which). The sequence came from a woman in her forties or fifties who had been exposed to COVID-19.

This CDR3 reads CASSPTDTQYF. CDR3 DNA sequence: TGTGCCAGCAGTCCGACAGATACGCAGTATTTT. The chain combines TRBV28 with TRBJ2-3; no definite D call. Trimming removed 5 bases from V and 3 bases from J, with 3 bases in between. Germline values: CDR1 MDHEN, CDR2 SYDVKM. CDR3 length: 11 residues.